Here is one T cell receptor (beta chain) with its context. This CDR3 has 17 amino acids. The V segment lost 5 bases and the J segment 3 bases; nucleotides outside the gene matches: 12. Per the germline V gene, CDR1 is SGHNT and CDR2 is YENEEA. Per the authors' pipeline: Amplification with reference gene primers provided the estimates of nucleated cell counts. Only in-frame clones appear in the TCRdb table, and some are missing; sequencing was by immunoSEQ multiplex PCR. V, J and clone size derive from that table, while D and trimming were established from the DNA sequence. The sample carries 250,000 to 350,000 clones, roughly 90% recorded once. This sample was included in a study of blood T cell repertoires in COVID-19. As for the study in general: Samples representing acute and convalescent COVID-19 were sourced from the United States, Italy and Spain. Sources were T cells, B-cell-depleted T cells, or PBMCs; the material itself was cDNA or gDNA.

Participants' reported clinical history set cohort assignment. This chain uses TRBV11-3 with TRBJ2-7; 11 nucleotides line up with TRBD1. The sequenced material came from PBMCs or T cells enriched from blood (not recorded which). This receptor was taken from a man in his 60s who had recovered from COVID-19. The CDR3 DNA sequence: TGTGCCAGCAGCCCCTGGACAGGGGGCTTCACTGTCTACGAGCAGTACTTC. Translated, it gives CASSPWTGGFTVYEQYF. The full variable domain, with the rest looked up from reference TRBV11-3 and TRBJ2-7, is EAGVVQSPRYKIIEKKQPVAFWCNPISGHNTLYWYLQNLGQGPELLIRYENEEAVDDSQLPKDRFSAERLKGVDSTLKIQPAELGDSAVYLCASSPWTGGFTVYEQYFGPGTRLTVT.